Below, 20 T cell receptor beta chains from the same sample are listed, as sequenced in a study of post-analysis software for immune sequencing data. Findings and caveats of the study: The study found TRBV5-6, TRBV5-1 and TRBV20-1 among roughly 5 TRBV segments more frequent in patients than controls.

Which antigens these TCRs recognize remains unknown. Unique molecular identifiers were built into the TCR beta cDNA libraries. One entry per CDR3 protein, called by TCRdb with MiXCR from the PCR reads. The sample shows approximately 730,000 distinct CDR3 sequences, approximately 44% of them seen only once. Sequences were obtained from blood. The receptors originated from a girl aged 10-17 years with multiple sclerosis.

This chain joins TRBV24-1 and TRBJ2-7; perhaps TRBD1 as D (5 bases). The ends were cut back, 0 bases at V and 3 bases at J, with 14 bases in the middle. The length of the CDR3 is 16 residues. Germline V gives CDR1 KGHDR, CDR2 SFDVKD. The CDR3 DNA reads as TGTGCCACCAGTGATTTGATCGGCAGGGAAGGCTACGAGCAGTACTTC. It specifies CATSDLIGREGYEQYF.

This clonotype has a handful of counts. This chain links TRBV12-3 or TRBV12-4 with TRBJ2-7, with D possibly TRBD2 on 6 matching bases. The CDR3 loop spans 11 amino acids. V was cut by 7 bases and J by 5 bases, with 9 bases left in between. The CDR3 nucleotides read TGTGCCAGCACCACGGGGGACGAGCAGTACTTC. It encodes CASTTGDEQYF.

The chain employs TRBV12-3 or TRBV12-4 and TRBJ2-4; TRBD1 or TRBD2 may be the D gene (5 bases each). Trimming took 8 bases from V and 6 from J, leaving 14 bases between them. The CDR3 runs 13 residues. CDR3 sequence (DNA): TGTGCCAGCTTCCCGGGTGGGGGAAACATTCAGTACTTC. Protein: CASFPGGGNIQYF.

This clonotype was counted between two and nine times. The chain uses TRBV4-2 and TRBJ2-7; no definite D call. CDR1 and CDR2 (germline): LGHNA, YNFKEQ. This CDR3 is 14 amino acids long. V lost 3 bases and J lost 7, with 16 bases in between. The CDR3 reads CASSHGPNAKEQYF. The DNA of the CDR3 is TGTGCCAGCAGCCACGGTCCCAATGCCAAGGAGCAGTACTTC.

The V gene is TRBV20-1, the J gene TRBJ2-5; 7 positions match TRBD2. CDR3 length: 14 amino acids. Trimming removed 4 bases from V and 4 bases from J; junction bases left unmatched: 9. Looked up from germline, CDR1 is DFQATT and CDR2 is SNEGSKA (reference sequence). The DNA of the CDR3 is TGCAGTGCTAAGGACCTAGCGGTGGGAGAGACCCAGTACTTC. This translates into CSAKDLAVGETQYF.

This clonotype occurred a few times. The chain combines TRBV6-5 with TRBJ2-4, with D unresolved. The CDR3 spans 14 residues. CDR1 and CDR2 (germline): MNHEY, SVGAGI. With 6 bases removed from V and 2 bases from J, the gap between germline ends came to 11 bases. In DNA, the CDR3 is TGTGCCAGCAGCCGGCCTGGTACCAAAAACATTCAGTACTTC. This translates into CASSRPGTKNIQYF.

This clonotype was observed a few times. The chain carries TRBV29-1 and TRBJ2-3; a weak D match, TRBD2 (6 bases). This CDR3 has 13 residues. V shed 8 bases and J shed 4 bases, with 16 bases lying between them. Germline loops: CDR1 SQVTM, CDR2 ANQGSEA. DNA of the CDR3: TGCAGCCTCCGGGCGGGAATCGCAGATACGCAGTATTTT. Translated, it gives CSLRAGIADTQYF.

The chain recombines TRBV12-3 or TRBV12-4 with TRBJ2-1, with 11 nucleotides matching TRBD2. The CDR3 loop spans 18 amino acids. With 6 bases clipped from V and 2 bases from J, the junction kept 12 bases outside the gene matches. Here the CDR3 reads CASSGQGTSGRTYNEQFF. In DNA, the CDR3 is TGTGCCAGCAGCGGACAGGGGACTAGCGGACGCACCTACAATGAGCAGTTCTTC.

The rearrangement links TRBV25-1 to TRBJ1-1; the D is unclear. Trimming left V 7 bases short and J 1 base short, with 10 bases between. CDR1 MGHDK and CDR2 SYGVNS come from the germline V gene. The CDR3 covers 13 residues. CDR3 loop: CASTPHPNTEAFF. As DNA, the CDR3 is TGTGCCAGCACGCCCCATCCGAACACTGAAGCTTTCTTT.

The rearrangement joins TRBV12-3 or TRBV12-4 to TRBJ1-1; D ambiguous. The CDR3 totals 15 residues. V lost 5 bases and J 1 base, leaving 14 bases between the germline ends. DNA for the CDR3: TGTGCCAGCAGTAGAGAGATGGGCACGAACACTGAAGCTTTCTTT. Translation gives CASSREMGTNTEAFF.

J is TRBJ1-2 and V is TRBV12-3 or TRBV12-4, with 7 bases matching TRBD1. The CDR3 runs to 14 residues. J was trimmed by 4 bases and V by 4 bases; bases with no gene match: 6. The CDR3 spells CASSWDSLSYGYTF. The DNA of the CDR3 is TGTGCCAGCAGTTGGGACAGCTTATCCTATGGCTACACCTTC.

The chain carries TRBV28 and TRBJ2-7, with 7 bases matching TRBD1. Germline values: CDR1 MDHEN, CDR2 SYDVKM. CDR3 length: 15 residues. Losses at the gene ends were 5 bases for V and 0 bases for J; bases not matched to a gene: 7. The CDR3 spells CASSIQGRNSYEQYF. For the CDR3, the DNA is TGTGCCAGCAGTATACAGGGGAGAAACTCCTACGAGCAGTACTTC.

This clonotype was found a few times. This chain connects TRBV3-1 to TRBJ2-3; 10 bases agree with TRBD2. This CDR3 is built from 16 residues. CDR1 and CDR2 (germline): LGHDT, YNNKEL (reference sequence). V gave up 2 bases and J gave up 4 bases; unmatched junction bases: 6. CDR3 coding DNA: TGTGCCAGCAGCCAAAGCGGGGGGGGTGACCCAGATACGCAGTATTTT. Translating gives CASSQSGGGDPDTQYF.

This clonotype appeared a single time. The V gene is TRBV5-1, the J gene TRBJ1-5; 12 bases match TRBD1. J gave up 5 bases and V 3 bases, and 3 bases lay outside the gene matches. This CDR3 is 15 amino acids long. Germline V lookup: CDR1 SGHRS, CDR2 YFSETQ. The CDR3 loop is CASSYGTGGDQPQHF. Written as DNA, the CDR3 is TGCGCCAGCAGCTACGGGACAGGGGGCGATCAGCCCCAGCATTTT.

The chain uses TRBV2 and TRBJ1-1; D might be TRBD1 (6 bases). The length of the CDR3 is 17 residues. V was trimmed by 6 bases and J by 4 bases, leaving 24 bases between them. The V gene's germline CDR1 is SNHLY and CDR2 FYNNEI. CDR3 residues: CASRARDTILRGTEAFF. The DNA of the CDR3 is TGTGCCAGCAGGGCCCGGGACACTATCCTCCGGGGCACTGAAGCTTTCTTT.

This clonotype was seen more than once but under ten times. The rearrangement joins TRBV12-3 or TRBV12-4 to TRBJ1-1, with 7 bases fitting TRBD1. The CDR3 runs to 17 residues. V shed 6 bases, J shed 0 bases, and the junction held 13 bases outside the gene matches. CDR3 sequence (DNA): TGTGCCAGCAGCCGTCGGACAGGCCACCCGGTGAACACTGAAGCTTTCTTT. It translates to CASSRRTGHPVNTEAFF.

The chain couples TRBV20-1 to TRBJ1-2; D unclear. This CDR3 spans 12 amino acids. The V end was cut by 2 bases, the J end by 0 bases, with 4 bases between. The germline V gene encodes CDR1 DFQATT and CDR2 SNEGSKA (reference sequence). The CDR3 DNA is TGCAGTGCTAGACTTCCTAACTATGGCTACACCTTC. It yields the protein CSARLPNYGYTF.

The CDR3 sequence is CASRNGLAGLKETQYF. The CDR3 nucleotides read TGTGCCAGCAGGAATGGACTAGCGGGACTCAAAGAGACCCAGTACTTC. The V call is TRBV12-3 or TRBV12-4, the J call TRBJ2-5; TRBD2 matches at 12 bases. Trimming at V came to 6 bases and at J to 3 bases, leaving 8 bases not matched to a gene. The CDR3 contains 16 residues.

This clonotype was found a few times. The V and J genes are TRBV5-1 and TRBJ2-7; no definite D call. CDR1 is SGHRS and CDR2 is YFSETQ in the germline V gene. The ends were cut back, 1 base at V and 1 base at J, with 9 bases in the middle. The CDR3 is 14 residues long. In DNA form, the CDR3 reads TGCGCCAGCAGCTTGCATCGGTCTTCCTACGAGCAGTACTTC. Translating gives CASSLHRSSYEQYF.

The chain couples TRBV29-1 to TRBJ2-7; weak D call: TRBD1 (5 bases). Germline V gene lookup returns CDR1 SQVTM and CDR2 ANQGSEA. The CDR3 totals 13 residues. CDR3 nucleotide sequence: TGCAACGTGTTGGAGACAGCTGCCTACGAGCAGTACTTC. Its protein product is CNVLETAAYEQYF.